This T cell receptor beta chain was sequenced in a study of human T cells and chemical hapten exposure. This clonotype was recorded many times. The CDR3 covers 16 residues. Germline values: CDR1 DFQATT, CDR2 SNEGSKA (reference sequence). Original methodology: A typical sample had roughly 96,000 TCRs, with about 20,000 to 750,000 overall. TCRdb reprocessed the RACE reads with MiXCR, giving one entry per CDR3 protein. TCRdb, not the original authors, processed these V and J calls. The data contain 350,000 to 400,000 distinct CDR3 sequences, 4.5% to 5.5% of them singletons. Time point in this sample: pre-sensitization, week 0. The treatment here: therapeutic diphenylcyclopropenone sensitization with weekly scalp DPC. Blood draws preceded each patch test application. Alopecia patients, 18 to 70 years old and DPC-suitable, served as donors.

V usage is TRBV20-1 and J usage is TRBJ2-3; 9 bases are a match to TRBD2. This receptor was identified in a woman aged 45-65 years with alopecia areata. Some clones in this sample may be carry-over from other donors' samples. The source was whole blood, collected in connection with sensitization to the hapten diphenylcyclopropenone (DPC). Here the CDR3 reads CSSPASGNLAGDTQYF. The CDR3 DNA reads TGCAGCTCCCCCGCTAGCGGGAATCTAGCGGGCGATACGCAGTATTTT.